This T cell receptor (beta chain) came from a study of T cell changes during pregnancy in multiple sclerosis. With 5 bases clipped from V and 1 base from J, the junction kept 6 bases outside the gene matches. Per germline, CDR1 SGHTA and CDR2 FQGNSA. There are 15 residues in the CDR3. Sequenced by immunoSEQ multiplex PCR; TCRdb stores in-frame clones only, minus some. This table holds around 97,000 clones, 85% to 95% found once. The origin of this receptor is a female donor with multiple sclerosis, enrolled in a pregnancy study. Sample: peripheral blood, taken after pregnancy. The gene calls are TRBV7-2 and TRBJ2-5, with 8 bases aligning to TRBD1. The CDR3 region is CASSPGGQVQETQYF. Here the CDR3 DNA reads TGTGCCAGCAGCCCTGGGGGACAGGTCCAAGAGACCCAGTACTTC.